Each of the 32 T cell receptor beta chains below was sequenced from the same sample in a study of cytomegalovirus exposure and HLA in healthy donors. PCR amplification relied on 60 Vbeta primers (plus 13 Jbeta primers). The data were produced by immunoSEQ multiplex PCR, yet TCRdb's version contains in-frame clones alone and is incomplete. The data contain approximately 72,000 clones, roughly 82% of them singletons. The sample was PBMCs. These receptors originate from a young man in good health and CMV-seronegative.

The chain recombines TRBV27 with TRBJ2-1; 8 nucleotides align to TRBD2. Germline V CDR1 and CDR2: MNHEY, SMNVEV (reference sequence). The length of the CDR3 is 15 residues. V was pared by 4 bases and J by 4 bases, with 6 bases of the junction left unmatched. Written as DNA, the CDR3 is TGTGCCAGCAGTTGGAGCGGGGGAGCTTACAATGAGCAGTTCTTC. This translates into CASSWSGGAYNEQFF.

Of note for this clone: The germline gene is not matched at one end of the junction; a read error may be the cause. The chain has TRBV28 and TRBJ2-7; TRBD1 matches 10 bases. This CDR3 region has 14 residues. Germline assignment: CDR1 MDHEN and CDR2 SYDVKM. In nucleotides, the CDR3 is TGTGCCGGCAGTAGGACAGGGGGCTCCTACGAGCAGTACTTC. Translating it yields CAGSRTGGSYEQYF.

The rearrangement links TRBV7-9 to TRBJ2-7; D remains unclear. CDR3 length: 15 residues. V was cut by 3 bases and J by 4 bases, with 16 bases left in between. Germline-derived CDR1 and CDR2 are SEHNR and FQNEAQ (reference sequence). The CDR3 sequence: CASSFEAVNRYEQYF. CDR3 in DNA: TGTGCCAGCAGCTTCGAGGCAGTCAATAGGTACGAGCAGTACTTC.

The chain is built from TRBV7-2 and TRBJ1-5; D might be TRBD1 (5 bases). V dropped 1 base and J dropped 2 bases, with 12 bases sitting between them. The CDR3 runs 16 residues. From germline, CDR1 is SGHTA and CDR2 FQGNSA. CDR3 in DNA: TGTGCCAGCAGCTTAGTCGGGGGAGGCGGCAATCAGCCCCAGCATTTT. This encodes CASSLVGGGGNQPQHF.

This chain joins TRBV4-1 and TRBJ1-3; no reliable D call. Germline values: CDR1 MGHRA, CDR2 YSYEKL. CDR3 size: 16 residues. V lost 0 bases and J 4 bases, leaving 13 bases between the germline ends. CDR3 DNA: TGCGCCAGCAGCCAAGAACCGCCTACGATGGGAAACACCATATATTTT. This gives the protein CASSQEPPTMGNTIYF.

The V call is TRBV5-6, the J call TRBJ2-5; 11 bases fit TRBD2. The J call may not be correct, given that the DNA end is closer to TRBJ2-7. Germline lookup yields CDR1 SGHDT and CDR2 YYEEEE. CDR3 length equals 16 residues. The CDR3 protein is CASSLALAGGYYEQYF. The CDR3, as DNA: TGTGCCAGCAGCTTGGCCCTAGCGGGGGGTTACTACGAGCAGTACTTC.

This chain connects TRBV6-5 to TRBJ2-3; 9 nucleotides agree with TRBD2. V shed 0 bases, J shed 2 bases, and the junction held 3 bases outside the gene matches. The CDR3 covers 16 residues. CDR1 is MNHEY and CDR2 is SVGAGI in the germline V gene. This CDR3 reads CASSYSLAGVTDTQYF. The CDR3 DNA is TGTGCCAGCAGTTACTCATTAGCGGGAGTCACAGATACGCAGTATTTT.

The chain carries TRBV14 and TRBJ1-1, with unresolved D. The germline CDR1 and CDR2 sequences are SGHDN and FVKESK. The CDR3 runs to 13 residues. V lost 4 bases, J lost 2 bases, and 8 bases lay in between. CDR3 nucleotides: TGTGCCAGCAGCCTTAAATCTAACACTGAAGCTTTCTTT. Encoded protein: CASSLKSNTEAFF. Using reference TRBV14 and TRBJ1-1 for the parts outside the CDR3, the full variable domain is EAGVTQFPSHSVIEKGQTVTLRCDPISGHDNLYWYRRVMGKEIKFLLHFVKESKQDESGMPNNRFLAERTGGTYSTLKVQPAELEDSGVYFCASSLKSNTEAFFGQGTRLTVV.

This rearrangement joins TRBV7-2 to TRBJ2-7; TRBD1 agrees at 10 bases. The CDR3 is 15 amino acids. CDR1 and CDR2 from the germline V gene are SGHTA and FQGNSA. With 1 base clipped from V and 6 bases from J, the junction kept 6 bases outside the gene matches. The chain's CDR3 is CASSLEGTGVGEQYF. The CDR3 region has the DNA TGTGCCAGCAGCTTAGAAGGGACAGGGGTGGGCGAGCAGTACTTC.

The chain recombines TRBV21-1 with TRBJ2-6; the table gives TRBD2 as D, unverified against the DNA. TRBV21-1 is recorded as a pseudogene. The CDR3 runs 15 residues. CDR3 loop: CASTAIRGGANVLTF. The CDR3 DNA sequence: TGTGCCAGCACCGCTATAAGAGGTGGGGCCAACGTCCTGACTTTC.

V gene TRBV4-1 combines with J gene TRBJ2-7; 9 nucleotides line up with TRBD1. The CDR3 consists of 15 residues. V gave up 3 bases and J gave up 4 bases; unmatched junction bases: 7. Germline loops: CDR1 MGHRA, CDR2 YSYEKL. The CDR3 sequence: CASSHPTGGSYEQYF. Here the CDR3 DNA reads TGCGCCAGCAGCCATCCTACAGGGGGCTCTTACGAGCAGTACTTC.

This clone has a single count. The rearrangement uses TRBV19 and TRBJ2-5; weak D call: TRBD2 (6 bases). The CDR3 sequence is 13 residues long. The germline gives CDR1 LNHDA, CDR2 SQIVND (reference sequence). The V end lost 3 bases, the J end lost 3 bases, and 8 bases lay between the germline ends. The CDR3 coding sequence is TGTGCCAGTAGTATGTGGGGGGAAGAGACCCAGTACTTC. This codes for CASSMWGEETQYF.

This rearrangement joins TRBV7-2 to TRBJ2-3, with D perhaps matching TRBD1 (5 bases). V lost 2 bases, J lost 4 bases, and 13 bases lay in between. The CDR3 is made up of 15 amino acids. CDR1 is SGHTA, CDR2 FQGNSA, per germline. The CDR3 spells CASSLRQGKADTQYF. The CDR3 DNA reads as TGTGCCAGCAGCTTACGGCAGGGCAAGGCAGATACGCAGTATTTT.

This clone has only a few counts. This sequence joins TRBV5-1 and TRBJ2-1, with 9 bases identical to TRBD2. Germline trimming cut 4 bases from V and 4 bases from J; bases unmatched to any gene: 6. The CDR3 length is 15 residues. Germline values: CDR1 SGHRS, CDR2 YFSETQ. For the CDR3, the DNA is TGCGCCAGCAGCCAGGTCCTAGCGGGATACAATGAGCAGTTCTTC. Its protein product is CASSQVLAGYNEQFF.

This chain joins TRBV11-2 and TRBJ2-7; D perhaps matches TRBD1 (6 bases). CDR1 is SGHAT and CDR2 is FQNNGV in the germline V gene. V lost 5 bases and J 0 bases, leaving 14 bases between the germline ends. The CDR3 is 15 amino acids. The CDR3 is CASSAETGSSYEQYF. CDR3 DNA: TGTGCCAGCAGCGCGGAAACAGGGAGCTCCTACGAGCAGTACTTC.

The V gene is TRBV28, the J gene TRBJ1-6, with D maybe TRBD1 (5 bases). The CDR3 runs 15 residues. Trimming removed 6 bases at V and 3 bases at J, with 12 bases between. The germline gives CDR1 MDHEN, CDR2 SYDVKM. In DNA form, the CDR3 reads TGTGCCAGCAGACCCCAGGGAATCTATAATTCACCCCTCCACTTT. Translating it yields CASRPQGIYNSPLHF.

The chain couples TRBV27 to TRBJ2-7; a possible D gene is TRBD1 (6 bases). The germline CDR1 and CDR2 sequences are MNHEY and SMNVEV (reference sequence). The V end was cut by 5 bases, the J end by 2 bases, with 10 bases between. The CDR3 extends over 13 amino acids. This CDR3 is CASSPYRAYEQYF. CDR3 nucleotide sequence: TGTGCCAGCAGTCCTTACAGGGCCTACGAGCAGTACTTC.

The gene calls are TRBV2 and TRBJ1-1; D is unresolved. Germline-derived CDR1 and CDR2 are SNHLY and FYNNEI. This CDR3 has 13 amino acids. The ends were cut back, 4 bases at V and 1 base at J, with 7 bases in the middle. As DNA, the CDR3 is TGTGCCAGCAGTGTACAGAGGAACACTGAAGCTTTCTTT. Its protein is CASSVQRNTEAFF.

This sequence joins TRBV7-6 and TRBJ1-1; TRBD1 matches 7 bases. Looked up from germline, CDR1 is SGHVS and CDR2 is FNYEAQ. The CDR3 is made up of 15 amino acids. J was trimmed by 2 bases and V by 0 bases; bases with no gene match: 3. The CDR3 nucleotides are TGTGCCAGCAGCTTAGCAGGGGGCCTTAACACTGAAGCTTTCTTT. Amino acid sequence: CASSLAGGLNTEAFF. The whole variable domain, remainder taken from reference TRBV7-6 and TRBJ1-1, is GAGVSQSPRYKVTKRGQDVALRCDPISGHVSLYWYRQALGQGPEFLTYFNYEAQQDKSGLPNDRFSAERPEGSISTLTIQRTEQRDSAMYRCASSLAGGLNTEAFFGQGTRLTVV.

V usage is TRBV28 and J usage is TRBJ1-6, with D perhaps TRBD1 (6 bases). This CDR3 has 15 amino acids. Trimming pared 5 bases from V and 10 bases from J, leaving 18 bases between. CDR1 MDHEN and CDR2 SYDVKM come from the germline V gene. The CDR3, as DNA: TGTGCCAGCAGTCCCGGAACAGGGCTAGGATCACCCCTCCACTTT. This translates into CASSPGTGLGSPLHF.

The chain is built from TRBV2 and TRBJ1-5, with 7 bases that match TRBD1. After removal of 4 bases from V and 2 bases from J, the junction contained 8 bases not matched to a gene. Germline CDR1 is SNHLY and CDR2 is FYNNEI. CDR3 length: 16 residues. CDR3 DNA: TGTGCCAGCAGTGGAGGGGGCTCAGTGGGCAATCAGCCCCAGCATTTT. Translation gives CASSGGGSVGNQPQHF.

The genes are TRBV6-4 and TRBJ2-7, with 8 bases that match TRBD2. The CDR3 is 15 residues long. Germline CDR1 reads MRHNA; CDR2 reads SNTAGT. V lost 0 bases, J lost 3 bases, and 4 bases stayed unmatched. The CDR3 sequence: CASSDSGRADYEQYF. The CDR3 coding sequence is TGTGCCAGCAGTGACTCCGGGAGGGCGGACTACGAGCAGTACTTC.

V usage is TRBV4-2 and J usage is TRBJ1-1; 7 bases agree with TRBD1. V was pared by 2 bases and J by 4 bases, with 13 bases of the junction left unmatched. The length of the CDR3 is 17 residues. Germline V gene sequence: CDR1 LGHNA, CDR2 YNFKEQ. The CDR3 DNA is TGTGCCAGCAGCCAATTCGGGCAGGGGGGCTCCAGCACTGAAGCTTTCTTT. This sequence encodes CASSQFGQGGSSTEAFF.

The rearrangement joins TRBV19 to TRBJ2-5; D perhaps matches TRBD2 (5 bases). V was cut by 6 bases and J by 1 base, with 15 bases left in between. The CDR3 is 15 amino acids. In germline, CDR1 is LNHDA, CDR2 SQIVND (reference sequence). The CDR3 loop reads CASRPTAGSQETQYF. As DNA, the CDR3 is TGTGCCAGTAGACCCACCGCGGGTAGCCAAGAGACCCAGTACTTC.

For the CDR3, the DNA is TGTGCCAGCAGTTTATTTGGGGCCATTCCGAACACTGAAGCTTTCTTT. Protein: CASSLFGAIPNTEAFF. The rearrangement links TRBV28 to TRBJ1-1; possibly TRBD1 for D (5 bases). Trimming took off 1 base at V and 1 base at J, with 13 bases between the two ends. The CDR3 spans 16 residues. In germline, CDR1 is MDHEN, CDR2 SYDVKM.

The genes are TRBV4-1 and TRBJ2-7; D not certain. Trimming removed 2 bases at V and 7 bases at J, with 24 bases between. The germline V gene has CDR1 MGHRA and CDR2 YSYEKL. CDR3 length: 17 residues. The CDR3 nucleotides read TGCGCCAGCAGCCAACGATTTGGAGTAGCAGACCCTTTTGAGCAGTACTTC. It is translated as CASSQRFGVADPFEQYF.

The chain uses TRBV5-6 and TRBJ2-2; TRBD2 aligns across 10 bases. This CDR3 is built from 16 residues. Germline CDR1 SGHDT, CDR2 YYEEEE. The V and J ends lost 1 base and 4 bases, in that order; junction bases with no gene match: 4. CDR3 nucleotides: TGTGCCAGCAGCTTGACCGGGACTAGCGTCACCGGGGAGCTGTTTTTT. The encoded protein is CASSLTGTSVTGELFF.

The chain is built from TRBV7-2 and TRBJ2-5; D is unresolved. CDR1 and CDR2 from the germline V gene are SGHTA and FQGNSA. The CDR3 consists of 12 residues. The V end lost 0 bases, the J end lost 5 bases, and 4 bases lay between the germline ends. The chain's CDR3 is CASSLAEETQYF. The CDR3 nucleotides read TGTGCCAGCAGCTTAGCGGAGGAGACCCAGTACTTC.

This clone was seen more than once but under ten times. The chain carries TRBV7-6 and TRBJ2-3; 9 nucleotides line up with TRBD2. CDR1 and CDR2 (germline): SGHVS, FNYEAQ. V gave up 5 bases and J gave up 5 bases; unmatched junction bases: 8. This CDR3 is built from 15 residues. In nucleotides, the CDR3 is TGTGCCAGCAGCCCGATAGCGGGAGCTGGAGATACGCAGTATTTT. Translation gives CASSPIAGAGDTQYF.

The table lists this clone with a few counts. The V call is TRBV7-9, the J call TRBJ1-2; 7 nucleotides line up with TRBD1. Trimming at V came to 5 bases and at J to 14 bases, leaving 5 bases not matched to a gene. The CDR3 totals 10 residues. Germline V lookup: CDR1 SEHNR, CDR2 FQNEAQ (reference sequence). The CDR3 protein is CASSQDRLTF. In DNA, the CDR3 is TGTGCCAGCAGCCAGGACAGGCTGACCTTC.

The gene calls are TRBV30 and TRBJ1-2; no definite D call. V was trimmed by 3 bases and J by 1 base, leaving 18 bases between them. Germline values: CDR1 GTSNPN, CDR2 SVGIG (reference sequence). The CDR3 contains 16 residues. The CDR3 nucleotides are TGTGCCTGGAGCCATAACCACGGGATAGTTAACTATGGCTACACCTTC. Its translation is CAWSHNHGIVNYGYTF.

This chain uses TRBV10-3 with TRBJ1-5, with TRBD1 matching over 7 bases. With V trimmed by 10 bases and J by 10 bases, 16 bases remained unmatched. CDR1 is ENHRY and CDR2 is SYGVKD in the germline V gene. This CDR3 contains 14 residues. The CDR3 coding sequence is TGTGCCACAAGTAGGGACAGTACAATTGATCCCCAGCATTTT. Its protein is CATSRDSTIDPQHF.